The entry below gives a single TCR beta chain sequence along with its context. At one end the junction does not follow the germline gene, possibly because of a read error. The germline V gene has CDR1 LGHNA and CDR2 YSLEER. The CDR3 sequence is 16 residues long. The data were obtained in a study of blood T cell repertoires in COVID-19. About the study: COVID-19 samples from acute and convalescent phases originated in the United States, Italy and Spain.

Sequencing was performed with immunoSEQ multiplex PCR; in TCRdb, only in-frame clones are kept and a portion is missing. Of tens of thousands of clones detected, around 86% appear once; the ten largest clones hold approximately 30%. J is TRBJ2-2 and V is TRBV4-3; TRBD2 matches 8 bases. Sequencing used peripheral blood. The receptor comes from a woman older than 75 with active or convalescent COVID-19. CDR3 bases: TGCGCCAGCAGCCTATCGACGGGGGGGCACACCGGTGAGCTGTTTTTT. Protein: CASSLSTGGHTGELFF.